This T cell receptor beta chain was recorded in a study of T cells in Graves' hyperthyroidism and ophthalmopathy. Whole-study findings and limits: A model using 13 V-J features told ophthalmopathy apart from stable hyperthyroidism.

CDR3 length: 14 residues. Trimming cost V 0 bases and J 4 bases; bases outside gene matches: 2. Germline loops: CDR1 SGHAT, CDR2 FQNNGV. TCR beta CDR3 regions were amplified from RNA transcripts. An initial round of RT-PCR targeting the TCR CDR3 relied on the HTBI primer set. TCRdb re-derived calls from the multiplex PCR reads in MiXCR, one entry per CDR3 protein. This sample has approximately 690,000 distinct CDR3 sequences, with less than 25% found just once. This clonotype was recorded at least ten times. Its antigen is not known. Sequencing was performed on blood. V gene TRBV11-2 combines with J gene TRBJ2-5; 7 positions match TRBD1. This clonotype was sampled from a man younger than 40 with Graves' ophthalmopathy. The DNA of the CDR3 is TGTGCCAGCAGCTTAGATGACAGGGTAGAGACCCAGTACTTC. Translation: CASSLDDRVETQYF.